This T cell receptor (beta chain) was sequenced for a study of neurological immune-mediated disorders (dated by TCRdb to about 2019). Some background on the complete study: Among the roughly 34 multiple sclerosis patients, relapsing-remitting MS was present in around 31 and secondary progressive MS was present in 3. Longitudinal samples, technical triplicates and paired sorted CD4+ and CD8+ T-cell subsets, alongside PBMC samples, were included among the roughly 97 TCR-beta libraries. The study compared peripheral blood TCR-beta repertoires of HTLV-I-associated myelopathy (HAM/TSP) patients, multiple sclerosis patients and healthy controls using UMI-based sequencing. The cohort comprised around 70 subjects: 15 or so HAM/TSP patients, some 34 multiple sclerosis patients and approximately 20 healthy controls.

The research as a whole found: TCR clonal expansion was highest in HAM/TSP patients and lowest in MS patients, with MS patients falling below even healthy controls. In phylogenetic analysis, the repertoires of 18 of 34 MS patients grouped into a cluster of related CDR3 sequences, which suggests a possible signature at the repertoire level. Expanded clones from different subjects shared no identical CDR3 amino acid sequences, which suggests that TCR-beta repertoires were private in all groups. The MS cluster showed no association with clinical or MRI features, and the authors stated that larger cohorts are needed.

cDNA synthesis used template-switch 5'RACE with a primer carrying a 10-nucleotide random unique molecular identifier tagging each TCR transcript. Each sequencing run produced over 160 million TCR-beta sequences covering 15-18 subjects. The RNeasy kit was used to extract total RNA. The KAPA Real-time Library Amplification kit was used to amplify TCR-beta VDJ regions with primers targeting the TCR constant region and the 5'RACE anchor. Sample indexes and Illumina adaptors were added in a first PCR, and a second PCR then increased library yield. After Ampure bead purification, the TCR product of roughly 650 bp was size-selected on a 2% E-gel SizeSelection system. Before pooling, libraries had their quality checked on a Bioanalyzer, their concentration measured with Qubit, and their quantity determined with the Kapa Library Quantification kit. An Illumina HiSeq 2500 was used to sequence the libraries paired-end at 2 x 150 bp. To increase sequence diversity, about 25-31% phiX was spiked into each library pool. The published analysis was carried out like this. Quality-filtered reads were processed with the UMI-based MiGEC pipeline, and over 90% of raw TCR sequences were removed by the MiGEC pipeline during error correction. IMGT germline references were used for aligning VDJ genes, and each clonotype was defined as a unique CDR3 amino acid sequence together with its V-J genes. Clonal expansion, Shannon diversity and CDR3 relatedness were evaluated with VDJtools (CalcPairwiseDistances, ClusterSamples), while phylogenetic trees were built in CLCbio workbench. A clone was classed as expanded if it had 8 or more unique UMIs, a cutoff based on coefficient-of-variation modelling across technical triplicates. Through fastp at Q25 and MiXCR, TCRdb rebuilt clones from the public reads, retaining in-frame beta chains. Each record represents a unique CDR3 protein, reported with the most common genes and DNA among its rows. For this entry, the V and J calls and clone size follow TCRdb and not the study's own pipeline. Across this sample there are fewer than 65,000 distinct CDR3 sequences, with roughly 4.4% seen only once. Roughly 3.1% of the sample is held by the ten biggest clonotypes.

Relative to germline, V is missing 2 bases and J is missing 2 bases, with 12 bases of the junction outside any gene match. The CDR3 goes from the cysteine to the phenylalanine over 17 residues. This entry keeps only the CDR3 DNA: 51 bases, framed from base 1. Taken from the germline V gene, the CDR1 and CDR2 loops are SGHRS and YFSETQ. This clonotype was picked up many times. Its antigen is currently not known. No quality values exist for individual bases; no much larger clone is one base distant. Unsorted PBMC libraries were generated from 2 million PBMCs stored in RNAlater at -80 °C until RNA extraction. Multiple sclerosis patients were enrolled in a US clinical protocol evaluating disease progression by magnetic resonance imaging. PBMCs were separated from peripheral blood using Ficoll-Hypaque density gradient centrifugation and then cryopreserved in liquid nitrogen.

The specimen was PBMCs. The chain uses TRBV5-1 and TRBJ2-5; TRBD2 matches 7 bases in the middle. The origin of this receptor is a man in his fifties or sixties with multiple sclerosis. In nucleotide form, the sequence is TGCGCCAGCAGCTTTGAGGCTAGCGGTTATCCACAAGAGACCCAGTACTTC. Translated, this is CASSFEASGYPQETQYF.